This record concerns one T cell receptor (beta chain) sequence. TCRdb keeps only in-frame clones here, not all; method: immunoSEQ multiplex PCR. The table includes 81,000 or so clones, about 84% detected once. The CDR3 is 13 amino acids. Per germline, CDR1 SGHTA and CDR2 FQGNSA. The junction had 4 bases not matched to a gene; V was cut back by 8 bases and J by 1 base. The entry originates in a study of radiotherapy plus CTLA-4 blockade in lung cancer. Patients had chemo-refractory metastatic non-small-cell lung cancer and received focal radiation plus CTLA-4 blockade that used ipilimumab. The sample in question was peripheral blood, obtained from a patient treated with radiotherapy plus ipilimumab. The source is a human donor with non-small cell lung cancer who had stable disease on radiotherapy plus ipilimumab. The V and J genes are TRBV7-2 and TRBJ1-1; 7 bases match TRBD1. In DNA, the CDR3 is TGTGCCAGCCACAGGGGACCGAACACTGAAGCTTTCTTT. Its protein product is CASHRGPNTEAFF. Drawing the rest from reference TRBV7-2 and TRBJ1-1, the complete variable domain is GAGVSQSPSNKVTEKGKDVELRCDPISGHTALYWYRQSLGQGLEFLIYFQGNSAPDKSGLPSDRFSAERTGGSVSTLTIQRTQQEDSAVYLCASHRGPNTEAFFGQGTRLTVV.